This T cell receptor (beta chain) came from a study of T cell responses to AZD1222 COVID-19 vaccine (dated by TCRdb to the early 2020s). Regarding the research as a whole: Because spike-specific TCR depth and breadth did not differ between the two schedules, AZD1222 recipients who got a second dose at roughly 4 weeks were pooled with those who got a second dose at roughly 12 weeks. Trial participants were enrolled into age subgroups of 18-55, 56-69 and 70-plus years, which contained 148, 28 and 57 TCR-sequenced participants, respectively. TCR sequencing covered roughly 230 trial participants: 207 given two doses of AZD1222 and around 26 given two doses of MenACWY control vaccine. What the research found in general, with its limitations: Reportedly, almost half of the unique spike-specific TCRs recognized epitopes lying outside the regions that are mutated in the B.1.351 and B.1.1.7 variants. Participants were mostly white British, with more females than males. The authors suggested clonal diversity may have been underestimated. Because no day 14 peak-response samples were available, repertoires were characterized only after the peak T cell response. Conclusions about previously exposed vaccinees are limited, since just five to seven AZD1222 recipients were seropositive for SARS-CoV-2 at baseline. The 56-69-year group was small, and its depth increase did not reach significance, likely because of low power. CD4 TCRs associated with the vaccine covered the entire spike protein, and the dominant responses were in regions 160-218 and 743-854. Spike-specific TCR breadth and depth rose significantly after two AZD1222 doses compared with day 0 and with MenACWY recipients.

The CDR3 regions of human TCRbeta chains were analyzed by immunosequencing. The study's own analysis went as follows. TCRs in the repertoires were compared against a reference library of SARS-CoV-2-specific TCRs that had been generated with the MIRA antigen-specificity platform. Breadth was defined as the fraction of unique TCRs that were SARS-CoV-2-associated. Depth was defined as the fraction of total T cells that were SARS-CoV-2-associated. Using the MIRA data, each spike-specific TCR was mapped to the spike region that the TCR reacts to and placed in a CD4 or CD8 class. Log10-transformed breadth and depth values were compared by one-way ANOVA with Sidak's multiple comparisons tests. The immuneACCESS repertoire file appears here via TCRdb, limited to in-frame rearrangements. These files lack a portion of the clones; in checked studies, under half of the deficit traces to unresolved V genes, and the cause of the others is not known. The D gene and trimming were derived from the DNA, and the V and J assignments and clone size from that table. The sample profile shows about 190,000 clones; approximately 91% of them were found once. The ten largest clonotypes hold approximately 0.97% of the sample.

A note on this clone: Its antigen specificity is not known. No per-base quality is available; no much larger clone lies one base away.

The time point label, as the study defines it: baseline before first vaccination. The vaccinee samples were drawn from two UK trials, COV001 and COV002, one of which was a single-blind randomized controlled phase 2/3 trial testing AZD1222 (ChAdOx1 nCoV-19) in healthy adults. For TCRbeta chain sequencing, PBMC samples from trial participants were taken at day 0 and at day 28 after the second dose. Looking up the germline V gene yields CDR1 SGHDT and CDR2 YYEEEE. The cysteine opens and the phenylalanine closes a CDR3 of 12 amino acids. Only the CDR3 region is kept as DNA, spanning 36 bases read in frame from base 1. V drops 5 bases and J drops 1 base, leaving 6 bases in between.

The chain couples TRBV5-6 to TRBJ1-1, with the D gene call left open. The receptor was isolated from an adult in good health. Sample: peripheral blood, taken on day 0 of AZD1222 vaccination. The nucleotide sequence reads as follows: TGTGCCAGCAGTAGCGCGAACACTGAAGCTTTCTTT. Its translation is CASSSANTEAFF.